One T cell receptor beta chain is described in this entry. One junction end disagrees with the germline gene, perhaps due to a read error. Using immunoSEQ multiplex PCR, the repertoire was profiled, and TCRdb retains in-frame clones only, with some absent. The sample includes about 86,000 clones, around 93% of them seen just once. The source of the sample is a study of T cell changes during pregnancy in multiple sclerosis. The source material was peripheral blood, sampled in the first trimester of pregnancy. This TCR was recovered from a female donor in good health, enrolled as a control in a pregnancy study.

The chain's CDR3 is CASSPPTGPPEETQYF. The CDR3 DNA follows: TGTGCTAGCAGCCCCCCGACAGGACCCCCCGAAGAGACCCAGTACTTC. The chain links TRBV7-7 to TRBJ2-5; perhaps TRBD1 as D (6 bases). This CDR3 spans 16 amino acids. Germline CDR1 reads SSHAT; CDR2 reads FNYEAQ (reference sequence).